This entry lists 27 T cell receptor beta chains sequenced from one sample in a study of identical twins. TCRdb fed the 5' RACE reads into MiXCR, producing one record per CDR3 protein. This repertoire shows hundreds of thousands of distinct CDR3 sequences, about 9.4% found once; its top ten account for 0.75% to 1%. This sample was shared with a second study, whose subject was yellow fever vaccine responses in identical twins.

The sample was PBMCs. The receptor source for this set is a woman aged 18-35 years in good health.

The chain links TRBV4-1 to TRBJ2-3; D gene ambiguous. Germline V gene lookup returns CDR1 MGHRA and CDR2 YSYEKL. The CDR3 is 13 residues long. The V and J ends lost 0 bases and 4 bases respectively, with 5 bases between them. CDR3 bases: TGCGCCAGCAGCCAAGAAAACGCAGATACGCAGTATTTT. Protein: CASSQENADTQYF.

In this sample, this clonotype turned up a few times. The chain combines TRBV6-1 with TRBJ2-5; D is undetermined. Germline lookup yields CDR1 MNHNS and CDR2 SASEGT. Deletions cut 8 bases from V and 2 bases from J, with 15 bases between. This CDR3 spans 14 amino acids. The CDR3 here is CASGFLGIQETQYF. The CDR3 DNA reads as TGTGCCAGCGGATTTTTGGGAATTCAAGAGACCCAGTACTTC.

This clonotype showed up just a few times. The gene calls are TRBV4-3 and TRBJ2-7; D remains unclear. V was shortened by 1 base and J by 2 bases, with 6 bases between the two germline ends. The CDR3 sequence is 13 residues long. The germline gives CDR1 LGHNA, CDR2 YSLEER. CDR3 protein: CASSQAQAYEQYF. CDR3 bases: TGCGCCAGCAGCCAAGCTCAGGCCTACGAGCAGTACTTC.

Only a few counts were recorded for this clonotype. The chain has TRBV28 and TRBJ1-2; D is undetermined. CDR3 length: 15 amino acids. V lost 2 bases and J lost 4, with 14 bases in between. Germline loops: CDR1 MDHEN, CDR2 SYDVKM. This CDR3 reads CASSLRGGLSYGYTF. CDR3 DNA: TGTGCCAGCAGTTTAAGAGGTGGCTTAAGCTATGGCTACACCTTC.

The chain is built from TRBV20-1 and TRBJ2-3, with 10 positions matching TRBD2. Germline CDR1 is DFQATT and CDR2 is SNEGSKA (reference sequence). Trimming took 6 bases from V and 5 from J; bases not matched to a gene: 8. CDR3 length equals 14 residues. The DNA of the CDR3 is TGCAGTGCAGATAGCGGGAGGTCGGTAGATACGCAGTATTTT. Its translation is CSADSGRSVDTQYF.

This clonotype was detected ten times or more. V usage is TRBV6-2 or TRBV6-3 and J usage is TRBJ2-5; TRBD1 agrees at 7 bases. Germline V CDR1 and CDR2: MNHEY, SVGEGT. The CDR3 contains 17 residues. The V gene end was trimmed by 8 bases and the J gene end by 4 bases; junction bases not matched to a gene: 19. CDR3 residues: CASGLRIGGTSRETQYF. Written as DNA, the CDR3 is TGTGCCAGCGGGTTAAGGATAGGGGGCACGTCGAGAGAGACCCAGTACTTC.

This clonotype was detected many times. This rearrangement joins TRBV7-6 to TRBJ2-1; the D gene is possibly TRBD2 (5 bases). From germline, CDR1 is SGHVS and CDR2 FNYEAQ. V was clipped by 0 bases and J by 6 bases, with 9 bases between them. The CDR3 has 14 residues. The CDR3, as DNA: TGTGCCAGCAGCTTAGCTGGGAGTTCCAATGAGCAGTTCTTC. Amino acid sequence: CASSLAGSSNEQFF.

Many counts were recorded for this clonotype. This sequence joins TRBV27 and TRBJ2-1, with unresolved D. Germline CDR1 is MNHEY and CDR2 is SMNVEV (reference sequence). With 5 bases removed from V and 7 bases from J, the gap between germline ends came to 15 bases. This CDR3 contains 14 residues. The CDR3 here is CASSTYRATNEQFF. In DNA form, the CDR3 reads TGTGCCAGCAGTACCTACCGGGCTACGAATGAGCAGTTCTTC.

V and J are TRBV28 and TRBJ2-7; D remains unclear. V was cut by 5 bases and J by 6 bases, with 17 bases left in between. The germline CDR1 and CDR2 sequences are MDHEN and SYDVKM. The CDR3 length is 14 residues. DNA for the CDR3: TGTGCCAGCAGTCCCGACGGGTTTCGAGGCGAGCAGTACTTC. Translation: CASSPDGFRGEQYF. Full variable domain (remainder filled in from reference TRBV28 and TRBJ2-7): DVKVTQSSRYLVKRTGEKVFLECVQDMDHENMFWYRQDPGLGLRLIYFSYDVKMKEKGDIPEGYSVSREKKERFSLILESASTNQTSMYLCASSPDGFRGEQYFGPGTRLTVT.

The sample holds a few counts of this clonotype. The chain employs TRBV9 and TRBJ1-2; the D gene is possibly TRBD1 (5 bases). With 7 bases removed from V and 8 bases from J, the gap between germline ends came to 18 bases. The CDR3 runs to 13 residues. CDR1 and CDR2 (germline): SGDLS, YYNGEE. CDR3 protein: CASSGTLDYGYTF. The DNA of the CDR3 is TGTGCCAGCTCCGGGACGCTCGATTACGGCTACACCTTC.

This clonotype was seen at least ten times. The rearrangement uses TRBV6-6 and TRBJ2-1; 8 bases match TRBD2. V lost 7 bases, J lost 7 bases, and 6 bases stayed unmatched. The CDR3 totals 13 residues. The germline V gene encodes CDR1 MNHNY and CDR2 SVGAGI (reference sequence). This chain's CDR3 is CASNREGKNEQFF. CDR3 nucleotide sequence: TGTGCCAGCAATCGGGAGGGTAAAAATGAGCAGTTCTTC.

V gene TRBV2 combines with J gene TRBJ1-5, with D tentatively TRBD1 (6 bases). The germline CDR1 and CDR2 sequences are SNHLY and FYNNEI. The CDR3 contains 15 residues. V lost 4 bases to trimming and J lost 1 base, with 11 bases between them. The CDR3 protein is CASSVQGTSNQPQHF. CDR3 nucleotides: TGTGCCAGCAGTGTTCAAGGGACAAGCAATCAGCCCCAGCATTTT. The full variable domain, completed using reference TRBV2 and TRBJ1-5, is EPEVTQTPSHQVTQMGQEVILRCVPISNHLYFYWYRQILGQKVEFLVSFYNNEISEKSEIFDDQFSVERPDGSNFTLKIRSTKLEDSAMYFCASSVQGTSNQPQHFGDGTRLSIL.

This clonotype was found many times. The chain uses TRBV5-1 and TRBJ2-5, with 8 bases lining up with TRBD2. The junction had 9 bases not matched to a gene; V was cut back by 6 bases and J by 5 bases. Germline values: CDR1 SGHRS, CDR2 YFSETQ. The CDR3 has 14 residues. CDR3 nucleotides: TGCGCCAGCAAGACGAGCGGGAGCGGGGAGACCCAGTACTTC. Translated, it gives CASKTSGSGETQYF.

This chain connects TRBV7-2 to TRBJ2-1; D unclear. Per germline, CDR1 SGHTA and CDR2 FQGNSA. This CDR3 region has 13 residues. The V end lost 1 base, the J end lost 5 bases, and 6 bases lay between the germline ends. For the CDR3, the DNA is TGTGCCAGCAGCTTAGGCTGGAACAATGAGCAGTTCTTC. Encoded protein: CASSLGWNNEQFF. The full variable domain, its missing parts supplied by reference TRBV7-2 and TRBJ2-1, is GAGVSQSPSNKVTEKGKDVELRCDPISGHTALYWYRQSLGQGLEFLIYFQGNSAPDKSGLPSDRFSAERTGGSVSTLTIQRTQQEDSAVYLCASSLGWNNEQFFGPGTRLTVL.

The chain uses TRBV20-1 and TRBJ2-7; D is undetermined. CDR3 length: 13 residues. V was shortened by 1 base and J by 0 bases, with 7 bases between the two germline ends. Germline CDR1 and CDR2: DFQATT and SNEGSKA (reference sequence). The DNA of the CDR3 is TGCAGTGCTAGAGTACCTAGCTCCTACGAGCAGTACTTC. Its protein is CSARVPSSYEQYF.

This clonotype occurred a few times. The gene calls are TRBV29-1 and TRBJ1-1, with TRBD1 as a possible D gene (5 bases). Per germline, CDR1 SQVTM and CDR2 ANQGSEA. Trimming took off 4 bases at V and 0 bases at J, with 9 bases between the two ends. The CDR3 length is 13 residues. The CDR3 coding sequence is TGCAGCGTTGGGGCAGGGATGAACACTGAAGCTTTCTTT. Residues: CSVGAGMNTEAFF.

This clonotype appeared a few times. Germline is not matched at one junction end, which may reflect a read error. The CDR3 DNA reads TGCAGTGCTCGAACCCACAGGTCCTCCGAGCAGTACTTC. This sequence encodes CSARTHRSSEQYF. The chain combines TRBV20-1 with TRBJ2-7; D is possibly TRBD1 (5 bases). The CDR3 is 13 amino acids. From germline, CDR1 is DFQATT and CDR2 SNEGSKA (reference sequence).

This chain connects TRBV7-9 to TRBJ1-5; D might be TRBD1 (6 bases). The CDR3 is made up of 15 amino acids. Trimming shortened V by 6 bases and J by 6 bases, and 18 bases separated the two germline ends. Per germline, CDR1 SEHNR and CDR2 FQNEAQ (reference sequence). The CDR3 nucleotides read TGTGCCAGCAGTCTTGTCCTGGACAGAGCTCAGCCCCAGCATTTT. The encoded protein is CASSLVLDRAQPQHF.

This clonotype was seen a few times. This chain joins TRBV27 and TRBJ2-7; D possibly corresponds to TRBD2 (6 bases). The V gene lost 4 bases and the J gene lost 3 bases, with 13 bases spanning the gap. CDR1 MNHEY and CDR2 SMNVEV come from the germline V gene (reference sequence). The CDR3 runs to 14 residues. The CDR3 bases are TGTGCCAGCAGTTCACTAGCCGCCATCTACGAGCAGTACTTC. Amino acids: CASSSLAAIYEQYF.

This chain joins TRBV7-2 and TRBJ2-7; unclear D gene. From germline, CDR1 is SGHTA and CDR2 FQGNSA. The length of the CDR3 is 13 residues. V was shortened by 0 bases and J by 5 bases, with 8 bases between the two germline ends. DNA of the CDR3: TGTGCCAGCAGCTTAGCAGTATCCCACGAGCAGTACTTC. This translates into CASSLAVSHEQYF.

Only a few counts were recorded for this clonotype. The chain employs TRBV29-1 and TRBJ2-2; D gene ambiguous. V lost 3 bases and J lost 4, with 3 bases in between. The CDR3 loop spans 11 amino acids. Germline values: CDR1 SQVTM, CDR2 ANQGSEA. The CDR3 here is CSVDTTGELFF. The CDR3 region has the DNA TGCAGCGTTGATACCACCGGGGAGCTGTTTTTT.

In this sample, this clonotype turned up a few times. This rearrangement joins TRBV20-1 to TRBJ2-7, with TRBD2 identical over 9 bases. The CDR3 length is 17 residues. Germline assignment: CDR1 DFQATT and CDR2 SNEGSKA (reference sequence). Trimming took 6 bases from V and 1 from J; bases not matched to a gene: 16. The CDR3 DNA reads TGCAGTGCCACTCCACTTGTGTTTAGCGGGGGATCCTACGAGCAGTACTTC. Translated: CSATPLVFSGGSYEQYF.

The V and J genes are TRBV10-1 and TRBJ2-3; D is unresolved. CDR3 length equals 12 residues. V was cut by 5 bases and J by 6 bases, with 9 bases left in between. The germline CDR1 and CDR2 sequences are WNHNN and SYGVQD (reference sequence). CDR3 protein: CASSRAADTQYF. Here the CDR3 DNA reads TGCGCCAGCAGTCGAGCAGCGGATACGCAGTATTTT.

Many counts were recorded for this clonotype. The chain is built from TRBV5-1 and TRBJ2-3; TRBD1 aligns across 8 bases. In germline, CDR1 is SGHRS, CDR2 YFSETQ. The CDR3 length is 13 residues. J was trimmed by 2 bases and V by 5 bases; bases with no gene match: 1. CDR3 sequence reads: CASRGQVTDTQYF. The CDR3 nucleotides read TGCGCCAGCAGGGGACAGGTCACAGATACGCAGTATTTT.

The rearrangement joins TRBV7-9 to TRBJ2-3, with D perhaps given as TRBD1 or TRBD2 (6 bases each). CDR3 length: 16 amino acids. The V gene lost 2 bases and the J gene lost 3 bases, with 15 bases spanning the gap. Germline V gene lookup returns CDR1 SEHNR and CDR2 FQNEAQ (reference sequence). CDR3 residues: CASSLPKGEVTDTQYF. In DNA form, the CDR3 reads TGTGCCAGCAGCTTACCCAAGGGGGAGGTGACAGATACGCAGTATTTT.

On this clonotype: At one end the junction does not follow the germline gene, possibly because of a read error. The chain links TRBV3-1 to TRBJ2-6, with D unclear. CDR1 and CDR2 (germline): LGHDT, YNNKEL (reference sequence). The CDR3 runs 18 residues. CDR3: CACRLRASLSSGANVLTF. As DNA, the CDR3 is TGTGCCTGCAGGTTACGGGCCAGCCTCTCCTCTGGGGCCAACGTCCTGACTTTC.

The rearrangement joins TRBV7-9 to TRBJ1-1, with 7 nucleotides matching TRBD1. In germline, CDR1 is SEHNR, CDR2 FQNEAQ (reference sequence). Trimming cost V 5 bases and J 3 bases; bases outside gene matches: 6. CDR3 length equals 14 residues. The CDR3 here is CASSPRGGDTEAFF. Written as DNA, the CDR3 is TGTGCCAGCAGCCCCAGGGGGGGTGACACTGAAGCTTTCTTT.